The 25 T cell receptor beta chains listed next were all sequenced from one sample in a study of identical twins. TCRdb processed the 5' RACE reads anew with MiXCR; each CDR3 protein has one entry. The table records 350,000 or so distinct CDR3 sequences, 12% of them present only once. The same data also contributed to another study, on yellow fever vaccine responses in identical twins.

Sequencing was performed on CD8+ T cells sorted from blood. These receptor sequences come from a woman in her late teens or twenties in good health.

This clonotype was picked up a small number of times. The V call is TRBV27, the J call TRBJ1-1; 8 bases fit TRBD1. In germline, CDR1 is MNHEY, CDR2 SMNVEV (reference sequence). The CDR3 has 15 amino acids. V gave up 5 bases and J gave up 1 base; unmatched junction bases: 6. CDR3 amino acids: CASSLDGQGNTEAFF. CDR3 coding DNA: TGTGCCAGCAGTCTCGACGGACAGGGGAACACTGAAGCTTTCTTT.

There are many counts of this clonotype. The chain recombines TRBV6-6 with TRBJ2-2; D uncertain. The CDR3 length is 11 residues. Per germline, CDR1 MNHNY and CDR2 SVGAGI (reference sequence). Trimming removed 2 bases at V and 6 bases at J, with 1 base between. In DNA form, the CDR3 reads TGTGCCAGCAGTTACGCCGGGGAGCTGTTTTTT. It specifies CASSYAGELFF.

J is TRBJ2-1 and V is TRBV15, with 10 bases matching TRBD2. CDR3 length: 14 amino acids. CDR1 and CDR2 (germline): LNHNV, YYDKDF (reference sequence). With 5 bases clipped from V and 5 bases from J, the junction kept 3 bases outside the gene matches. Written as DNA, the CDR3 is TGTGCCACCAGCGGACTAGCGGATAACAATGAGCAGTTCTTC. It specifies CATSGLADNNEQFF.

The sample holds a few counts of this clonotype. The CDR3 region is CASSPPGGPLNTEAFF. The DNA for the CDR3 is TGTGCCAGCAGCCCCCCGGGGGGCCCTTTGAACACTGAAGCTTTCTTT. The chain joins TRBV7-9 to TRBJ1-1; TRBD1 might be the D (6 bases). The germline gives CDR1 SEHNR, CDR2 FQNEAQ (reference sequence). The germline V and J ends were trimmed by 5 bases and 0 bases, with 16 bases remaining between them. CDR3 length: 16 residues.

CDR3 region: CSVEVPGQSYEQYF. The DNA for the CDR3 is TGCAGCGTTGAAGTCCCGGGACAGTCCTACGAGCAGTACTTC. This rearrangement joins TRBV29-1 to TRBJ2-7; 7 bases agree with TRBD1. This CDR3 spans 14 amino acids. V was clipped by 1 base and J by 1 base; unmatched bases: 4. Germline V gene data show CDR1 as SQVTM and CDR2 as ANQGSEA.

This clonotype was seen more than once but under ten times. The chain has TRBV2 and TRBJ2-7, with D perhaps matching TRBD2 (5 bases). The V end lost 3 bases, the J end lost 3 bases, and 9 bases lay between the germline ends. The CDR3 runs 13 residues. Per germline, CDR1 SNHLY and CDR2 FYNNEI. The CDR3 is CASSDRTVYEQYV. For the CDR3, the DNA is TGTGCCAGCAGTGATCGGACTGTCTACGAGCAGTACGTC.

The chain has TRBV6-5 and TRBJ1-2; 8 bases are shared with TRBD1. CDR1 and CDR2 (germline): MNHEY, SVGAGI. Trimming cost V 5 bases and J 8 bases; bases outside gene matches: 4. This CDR3 has 12 amino acids. CDR3 nucleotides: TGTGCCAGCAGTCAGACAGGGGTCGGCTACACCTTC. This codes for CASSQTGVGYTF.

This clonotype was seen many times. The V call is TRBV20-1, the J call TRBJ2-5; unclear D gene. Germline V gene data show CDR1 as DFQATT and CDR2 as SNEGSKA (reference sequence). The CDR3 has 13 amino acids. Trimming shortened V by 2 bases and J by 0 bases, and 7 bases separated the two germline ends. The CDR3 nucleotides read TGCAGTGCTAGACGAGCGTACCAAGAGACCCAGTACTTC. Its translation is CSARRAYQETQYF.

The chain couples TRBV28 to TRBJ2-3; 12 nucleotides agree with TRBD2. The CDR3 is 17 amino acids. J gave up 0 bases and V 4 bases, and 5 bases lay outside the gene matches. Germline lookup yields CDR1 MDHEN and CDR2 SYDVKM. In nucleotides, the CDR3 is TGTGCCAGCAGTTGGGTGGGACTAGCGGGTAGCACAGATACGCAGTATTTT. It specifies CASSWVGLAGSTDTQYF.

This clonotype has only a few counts. V and J are TRBV20-1 and TRBJ1-5; no clear D gene. Trimming removed 5 bases from V and 4 bases from J, with 18 bases in between. The V gene's germline CDR1 is DFQATT and CDR2 SNEGSKA (reference sequence). The CDR3 covers 15 residues. The CDR3 protein is CSAVIPAGGNQPQHF. Here the CDR3 DNA reads TGCAGTGCTGTTATCCCGGCTGGAGGGAATCAGCCCCAGCATTTT.

This clonotype was seen more than once but under ten times. The chain recombines TRBV7-3 with TRBJ2-5; the D gene could be TRBD1 or TRBD2 (6 bases each). Germline V lookup: CDR1 SGHTA, CDR2 FQGTGA. V gave up 5 bases and J gave up 4 bases, with 17 bases separating them. The CDR3 totals 15 residues. The CDR3 nucleotides read TGTGCCAGCAGCGAGGGGGGTGGCGGGACAGAGACCCAGTACTTC. Translation gives CASSEGGGGTETQYF.

At least ten counts were recorded for this clonotype. The rearrangement joins TRBV7-8 to TRBJ1-4; D is perhaps TRBD1 (5 bases). Germline CDR1 is SGHVS and CDR2 is FQNEAQ. Trimming pared 6 bases from V and 1 base from J, leaving 9 bases between. The CDR3 extends over 14 amino acids. CDR3 bases: TGTGCCAGCAGTGTGGGGGTAACTAATGAAAAACTGTTTTTT. Its protein is CASSVGVTNEKLFF.

The CDR3 protein is CASSQAGGELFF. CDR3 sequence (DNA): TGCGCCAGCAGCCAAGCGGGCGGGGAGCTGTTTTTT. The chain employs TRBV5-1 and TRBJ2-2; D is possibly TRBD2 (6 bases). With 4 bases removed from V and 7 bases from J, the gap between germline ends came to 8 bases. Per germline, CDR1 SGHRS and CDR2 YFSETQ. The CDR3 sequence is 12 residues long.

The sample holds a few counts of this clonotype. The chain uses TRBV7-9 and TRBJ2-1; a weak D match, TRBD1 (6 bases). The ends were cut back, 0 bases at V and 9 bases at J, with 12 bases in the middle. The CDR3 is 14 residues long. Germline V gives CDR1 SEHNR, CDR2 FQNEAQ (reference sequence). The CDR3 DNA reads TGTGCCAGCAGCTTAGCAGGGACAAGGGGTGAGCAGTTCTTC. Amino acid sequence: CASSLAGTRGEQFF.

The table lists this clonotype with many counts. The chain joins TRBV7-3 to TRBJ2-1; possible D gene TRBD2, 6 bases. V lost 2 bases, J lost 4 bases, and 12 bases lay in between. From germline, CDR1 is SGHTA and CDR2 FQGTGA. This CDR3 comprises 15 residues. The CDR3 DNA reads as TGTGCCAGCAGCTTAGGACTATCCCCGTACAATGAGCAGTTCTTC. Its protein product is CASSLGLSPYNEQFF.

A few counts support this clonotype. This rearrangement joins TRBV2 to TRBJ2-5; D is undetermined. There are 14 residues in the CDR3. V was trimmed by 0 bases and J by 0 bases, leaving 5 bases between them. Looked up from germline, CDR1 is SNHLY and CDR2 is FYNNEI. CDR3 DNA: TGTGCCAGCAGTGAAGCTAGCTACCAAGAGACCCAGTACTTC. Its translation is CASSEASYQETQYF.

This clonotype showed up just a few times. The chain combines TRBV28 with TRBJ2-3; D is unclear. The CDR3 sequence is 16 residues long. The germline V gene has CDR1 MDHEN and CDR2 SYDVKM. With 0 bases removed from V and 1 base from J, the gap between germline ends came to 11 bases. In DNA form, the CDR3 reads TGTGCCAGCAGTTTATGGGGGTCAGGCCGCACAGATACGCAGTATTTT. Protein: CASSLWGSGRTDTQYF.

V and J are TRBV27 and TRBJ2-5; 11 bases fit TRBD2. The germline V gene has CDR1 MNHEY and CDR2 SMNVEV (reference sequence). This CDR3 has 14 amino acids. Trimming cost V 6 bases and J 9 bases; bases outside gene matches: 9. The CDR3: CASSTSGSLGAQYF. In DNA form, the CDR3 reads TGTGCCAGCAGCACTAGCGGGAGTTTAGGGGCCCAGTACTTC.

This clonotype has a handful of counts. The chain carries TRBV29-1 and TRBJ2-1; 14 bases line up with TRBD2. The V gene's germline CDR1 is SQVTM and CDR2 ANQGSEA. V lost 6 bases, J lost 0 bases, and 4 bases stayed unmatched. This CDR3 comprises 16 residues. The chain's CDR3 is CSVSGTSGSSYNEQFF. The DNA for the CDR3 is TGCAGCGTCTCCGGGACTAGCGGGAGCTCCTACAATGAGCAGTTCTTC.

The chain is built from TRBV5-1 and TRBJ1-2, with 8 bases aligning to TRBD1. Germline CDR1 SGHRS, CDR2 YFSETQ. Trimming at V came to 0 bases and at J to 6 bases, leaving 7 bases not matched to a gene. The CDR3 contains 15 residues. In DNA form, the CDR3 reads TGCGCCAGCAGCTTGGAGGGGCAGGGGGCGGATGGCTACACCTTC. Its translation: CASSLEGQGADGYTF.

This chain uses TRBV27 with TRBJ2-1, with TRBD2 matching 13 bases. The CDR3 runs to 16 residues. Germline lookup yields CDR1 MNHEY and CDR2 SMNVEV (reference sequence). V was clipped by 6 bases and J by 2 bases; unmatched bases: 4. The CDR3 spells CASRLTSGGPYNEQFF. Written as DNA, the CDR3 is TGTGCCAGCAGACTGACTAGCGGGGGGCCCTACAATGAGCAGTTCTTC.

The chain recombines TRBV24-1 with TRBJ2-1; D not resolved. Germline V gene lookup returns CDR1 KGHDR and CDR2 SFDVKD. The V end lost 5 bases, the J end lost 4 bases, and 11 bases lay between the germline ends. CDR3 length: 14 residues. The CDR3 DNA reads TGTGCCACCAGTGCCTTCGACGGTTACAATGAGCAGTTCTTC. This gives the protein CATSAFDGYNEQFF.

This clonotype has just a few counts. The rearrangement uses TRBV6-5 and TRBJ1-2, with no clear D. CDR1 and CDR2 from the germline V gene are MNHEY and SVGAGI. This CDR3 region has 12 residues. V was clipped by 7 bases and J by 4 bases, with 10 bases between them. The CDR3 loop reads CASKEGSYGYTF. The CDR3 bases are TGTGCCAGCAAAGAAGGCTCCTATGGCTACACCTTC.

This clonotype came up once. The V and J genes are TRBV11-2 and TRBJ2-1; D is perhaps TRBD2 (6 bases). This CDR3 has 16 residues. V lost 5 bases and J 8 bases, leaving 22 bases between the germline ends. Per the germline V gene, CDR1 is SGHAT and CDR2 is FQNNGV. CDR3: CASSDKGPGADYEQFF. In DNA form, the CDR3 reads TGTGCCAGCAGCGACAAGGGCCCGGGAGCTGACTATGAGCAGTTCTTC. Combining the CDR3 with reference TRBV11-2 and TRBJ2-1 gives the whole variable domain EAGVAQSPRYKIIEKRQSVAFWCNPISGHATLYWYQQILGQGPKLLIQFQNNGVVDDSQLPKDRFSAERLKGVDSTLKIQPAKLEDSAVYLCASSDKGPGADYEQFFGPGTRLTVL.

This clonotype was seen many times. This chain links TRBV5-1 with TRBJ1-6; D is unclear. The germline CDR1 and CDR2 sequences are SGHRS and YFSETQ. CDR3 length equals 13 residues. V lost 4 bases and J lost 12, with 14 bases in between. CDR3 in amino acids: CASSTGSAGPLHF. In DNA form, the CDR3 reads TGCGCCAGCAGCACCGGGTCCGCGGGACCCCTCCACTTT.